The 6 T cell receptor beta chains below were found in one sample sequenced in a study of T-cell memory formation after mild COVID-19. One entry per CDR3 protein, called by TCRdb with MiXCR from the 5' RACE reads. Counted here are 250,000 to 350,000 distinct CDR3 sequences, around 15% occurring once; the ten biggest clones make up roughly 20%. The sample comprised PBMCs or a T cell subset sorted from them (not recorded which). The source of these receptors is a man aged 18 to 30 who had mild COVID-19 (a few samples of this study predate the infection). Cell type and time point are not known.

This clonotype was detected a few times. The chain couples TRBV21-1 to TRBJ2-5; TRBD1 is taken as the D call from the table, unchecked against the DNA. TRBV21-1 is tagged as a pseudogene. This CDR3 is built from 14 residues. The CDR3 DNA follows: TGTGCCAGCAGCAACGGGACACCGCAAGAGACCCAGTACTTC. This gives the protein CASSNGTPQETQYF.

This clonotype has a handful of counts. This chain connects TRBV24-1 to TRBJ2-3, with D perhaps matching TRBD2 (6 bases). This CDR3 region has 16 residues. Germline V lookup: CDR1 KGHDR, CDR2 SFDVKD. V lost 3 bases, J lost 0 bases, and 12 bases lay in between. CDR3 DNA sequence: TGTGCCACCAGTGATCCGCCGGGAGTCAGCACAGATACGCAGTATTTT. It is translated as CATSDPPGVSTDTQYF.

This clonotype was detected ten times or more. The V gene is TRBV20-1, the J gene TRBJ2-1, with 16 bases fitting TRBD2. Germline assignment: CDR1 DFQATT and CDR2 SNEGSKA (reference sequence). The length of the CDR3 is 15 residues. The trim removed 5 bases at V and 6 bases at J, leaving 4 bases unmatched. This CDR3 reads CSAGTSGGAGNEQFF. CDR3 sequence (DNA): TGCAGTGCTGGGACTAGCGGGGGGGCCGGCAATGAGCAGTTCTTC.

This clonotype was seen many times. This chain links TRBV12-3 or TRBV12-4 with TRBJ2-1; 9 positions match TRBD1. The CDR3 contains 14 residues. The junction had 8 bases not matched to a gene; V was cut back by 6 bases and J by 8 bases. CDR3 sequence (DNA): TGTGCCAGCAGCCGGGACAGGGAATATCATGAGCAGTTCTTC. As protein: CASSRDREYHEQFF.

The J gene is TRBJ1-1, the V gene TRBV2; D gene uncertain. The CDR3 loop spans 10 amino acids. V lost 8 bases to trimming and J lost 4 bases, with 5 bases between them. From germline, CDR1 is SNHLY and CDR2 FYNNEI. DNA for the CDR3: TGTGCCAGCGAGGGCACTGAAGCTTTCTTT. This gives the protein CASEGTEAFF.

In its sample, this clonotype was seen a few times. This chain links TRBV7-2 with TRBJ2-7; the D gene is possibly TRBD1 (5 bases). Germline CDR1 is SGHTA and CDR2 is FQGNSA. Trimming shortened V by 5 bases and J by 5 bases, and 19 bases separated the two germline ends. The CDR3 consists of 15 residues. This CDR3 is CASSPRAGSHHEQYF. The CDR3 nucleotides read TGTGCCAGCAGCCCAAGAGCAGGGTCCCACCACGAGCAGTACTTC. Based on the CDR3 plus reference TRBV7-2 and TRBJ2-7, the full variable domain is GAGVSQSPSNKVTEKGKDVELRCDPISGHTALYWYRQSLGQGLEFLIYFQGNSAPDKSGLPSDRFSAERTGGSVSTLTIQRTQQEDSAVYLCASSPRAGSHHEQYFGPGTRLTVT.